Here is one T cell receptor (beta chain) with its context. Its antigen is currently unknown. This entry comes from a study of identical twins. TCRdb processed the 5' RACE reads anew with MiXCR; each CDR3 protein has one entry. Altogether approximately 700,000 distinct CDR3 sequences are present, roughly 6.2% being singletons, with the ten largest covering around 1.7%. V was clipped by 3 bases and J by 5 bases, with 14 bases between them. Germline loops: CDR1 SEHNR, CDR2 FQNEAQ (reference sequence). This CDR3 is 15 amino acids long. Study-level findings and limits: Possibly, invariant MAIT and iNKT cells partly confounded zero-insertion analyses.

This chain connects TRBV7-9 to TRBJ1-5, with D tentatively TRBD1 (5 bases). Sequenced: naive T cells sorted from blood. This TCR derives from a young man in good health. The CDR3 spells CASSLASGTDQPQHF. The CDR3 bases are TGTGCCAGCAGCTTGGCCTCCGGGACCGATCAGCCCCAGCATTTT.